These T cell receptor beta chains were read from a single sample in a study of identical twins' blood T cells. TCRdb processed the 5' RACE reads anew with MiXCR; each CDR3 protein has one entry. In the table there are 350,000 to 400,000 distinct CDR3 sequences, roughly 28% of which are singletons. The sample consisted of PBMCs. These receptors were collected from a woman aged 18-50 years in good health. Each CDR3 is given with its conserved first and last residue. The D gene is left open where the match is weak. The size entry is marked missing in some rows and otherwise reads once, few, many or a size class.

j_call: TRBJ2-2
clone_size: -
d_call: -
cdr3_length: 13
v_call: TRBV7-8
cdr3_nt: TGTGCCAGCAGCGCACTAGCCGACGGGGAGCTGTTTTTT
cdr3_aa: CASSALADGELFF

j_call: TRBJ2-3
clone_size: -
d_call: -
cdr3_length: 11
v_call: TRBV20-1
cdr3_nt: TGCGGTGCCAATCCAGGTGATACGCAGTATTTT
cdr3_aa: CGANPGDTQYF

j_call: TRBJ2-3
clone_size: -
d_call: -
cdr3_length: 17
v_call: TRBV9
cdr3_nt: TGTGCCAGCAGCCCAACGGGGACGCCAATCCGGCGCGATACGCAGTATTTT
cdr3_aa: CASSPTGTPIRRDTQYF

j_call: TRBJ2-7
clone_size: few
d_call: TRBD2
cdr3_length: 16
v_call: TRBV5-1
cdr3_nt: TGCGCCAGCAGCTTGACTAGCGGGGGGATCCCCTACGAGCAGTACTTC
cdr3_aa: CASSLTSGGIPYEQYF

j_call: TRBJ2-1
clone_size: few
d_call: -
cdr3_length: 16
v_call: TRBV20-1
cdr3_nt: TGCAGTGCTAGAGATCGTGCGGGAAGGGGATACAATGAGCAGTTCTTC
cdr3_aa: CSARDRAGRGYNEQFF

j_call: TRBJ1-1
clone_size: -
d_call: -
cdr3_length: 12
v_call: TRBV19
cdr3_nt: TGTGCCAGTAGTATGGTGGGCACTGAAGCTTTCTTT
cdr3_aa: CASSMVGTEAFF

j_call: TRBJ2-1
clone_size: few
d_call: TRBD2
cdr3_length: 13
v_call: TRBV6-1
cdr3_nt: TGTGCCTTAAATGCGGGAGCCTACAATGAGCAGTTCTTC
cdr3_aa: CALNAGAYNEQFF

j_call: TRBJ2-1
clone_size: -
d_call: -
cdr3_length: 13
v_call: TRBV20-1
cdr3_nt: TGCAGTGCTCCAGACAGCTCCTACAATGAGCAGTTCTTC
cdr3_aa: CSAPDSSYNEQFF

j_call: TRBJ1-2
clone_size: -
d_call: -
cdr3_length: 16
v_call: TRBV12-5
cdr3_nt: TGTGCTAGTGGTTTGGTTCTGGGCCGAGCTAACTATGGCTACACCTTC
cdr3_aa: CASGLVLGRANYGYTF

j_call: TRBJ2-1
clone_size: -
d_call: -
cdr3_length: 15
v_call: TRBV19
cdr3_nt: TGTGCCAGTAGTTTAGGGGACTTTTACTACAATGAGCAGTTCTTC
cdr3_aa: CASSLGDFYYNEQFF

j_call: TRBJ2-7
clone_size: few
d_call: -
cdr3_length: 12
v_call: TRBV2
cdr3_nt: TGTGCCAGCAGTGGAGGGTCCTACAAGCAGTACTTC
cdr3_aa: CASSGGSYKQYF

j_call: TRBJ1-5
clone_size: many
d_call: -
cdr3_length: 13
v_call: TRBV6-5
cdr3_nt: TGTGCCAGCAGTTACGGCCGTGGTCAGCCCCAGCATTTT
cdr3_aa: CASSYGRGQPQHF

j_call: TRBJ1-1
clone_size: -
d_call: -
cdr3_length: 17
v_call: TRBV6-6
cdr3_nt: TGTGCCAGCAGCCGGAGAGGGGTTGGGGAACGTTTAACTGAAGCTTTCTTT
cdr3_aa: CASSRRGVGERLTEAFF

j_call: TRBJ2-7
clone_size: few
d_call: -
cdr3_length: 17
v_call: TRBV9
cdr3_nt: TGTGCCAGCAGCTCCTCTGGGCCCGGACGGGGTCTGGACGAGCAGTACTTC
cdr3_aa: CASSSSGPGRGLDEQYF

j_call: TRBJ2-1
clone_size: -
d_call: -
cdr3_length: 14
v_call: TRBV6-5
cdr3_nt: TGTGCCAGCAGTCTCGGTCCGGGCCACAATGAGCAGTTCTTC
cdr3_aa: CASSLGPGHNEQFF

j_call: TRBJ1-6
clone_size: few
d_call: -
cdr3_length: 14
v_call: TRBV7-8
cdr3_nt: TGTGCCAGCAGCCAAGAGGGGGGTTTGGAACCCCTCCACTTT
cdr3_aa: CASSQEGGLEPLHF

j_call: TRBJ2-1
clone_size: many
d_call: TRBD1
cdr3_length: 14
v_call: TRBV6-6
cdr3_nt: TGTGCCAGCACCCAGGGACAGGGAATGTATGAGCAGTTCTTC
cdr3_aa: CASTQGQGMYEQFF

j_call: TRBJ1-1
clone_size: -
d_call: -
cdr3_length: 15
v_call: TRBV4-3
cdr3_nt: TGCGCCAGCAGCCATAGGGACGGAATGAACACTGAAGCTTTCTTT
cdr3_aa: CASSHRDGMNTEAFF